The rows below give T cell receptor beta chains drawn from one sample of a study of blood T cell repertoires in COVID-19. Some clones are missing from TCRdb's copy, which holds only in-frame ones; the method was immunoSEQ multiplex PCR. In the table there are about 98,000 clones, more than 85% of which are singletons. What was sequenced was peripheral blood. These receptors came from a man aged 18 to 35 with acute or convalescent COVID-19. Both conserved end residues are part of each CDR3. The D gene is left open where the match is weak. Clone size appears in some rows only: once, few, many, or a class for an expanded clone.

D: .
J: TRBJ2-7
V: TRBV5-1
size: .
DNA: TGCGCCAGCAGCTTGGGGGGCACTACCTACGAGCAGTACTTC
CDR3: CASSLGGTTYEQYF

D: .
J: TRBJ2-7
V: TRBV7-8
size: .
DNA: TGTGCCAGCAGCCCTCCCGCAGGGGACGAGCAGTACTTC
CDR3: CASSPPAGDEQYF

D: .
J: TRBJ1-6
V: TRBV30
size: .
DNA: TGTGCCTGGCCTCAAGAGGCGGAGGTTGGGGGGGCTTATAATTCACCCCTCCACTTT
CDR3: CAWPQEAEVGGAYNSPLHF

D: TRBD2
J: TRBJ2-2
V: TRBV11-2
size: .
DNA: TGTGCCAGCAGCTTTGCGGGAGACACCGGGGAGCTGTTTTTT
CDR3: CASSFAGDTGELFF

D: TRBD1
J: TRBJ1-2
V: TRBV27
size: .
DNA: TGTGCCAGCAGTTCCGGGACAGGGACGTTAGGCTACACCTTC
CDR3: CASSSGTGTLGYTF

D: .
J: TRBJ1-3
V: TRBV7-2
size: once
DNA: TGTGCCAGCAAAGAAGGGGGGGGTTCCTCTGGAAACACCATATATTTT
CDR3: CASKEGGGSSGNTIYF

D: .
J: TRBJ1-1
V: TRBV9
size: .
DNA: TGTGCCAGCAGCGCACAGGTTCTCGTCACTGAAGCTTTCTTT
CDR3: CASSAQVLVTEAFF

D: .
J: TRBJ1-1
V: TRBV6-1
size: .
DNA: TGTGCCAGCAGTGATGGTATGAGAGGCCGGAACACTGAAGCTTTCTTT
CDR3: CASSDGMRGRNTEAFF

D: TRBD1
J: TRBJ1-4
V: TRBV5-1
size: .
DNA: TGCGCCAGCAGCTGGGACAGGCCTGCAACTAATGAAAAACTGTTTTTT
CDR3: CASSWDRPATNEKLFF

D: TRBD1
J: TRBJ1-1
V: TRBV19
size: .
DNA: TGTGCCAGTAGGCCACAGGGGAGGAGGGGAGCTTTCTTT
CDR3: CASRPQGRRGAFF

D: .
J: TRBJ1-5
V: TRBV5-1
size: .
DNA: TGCGCCAGCAGACGTGACAGCTACAATCAGCCCCAGCATTTT
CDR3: CASRRDSYNQPQHF

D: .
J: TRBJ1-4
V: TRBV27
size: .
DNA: TGTGCCAGCCACCCTGGGGGACCGGGGAGGGGAGCCGAAAAACTGTTTTTT
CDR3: CASHPGGPGRGAEKLFF

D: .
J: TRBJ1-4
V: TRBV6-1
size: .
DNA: TGTGCCAGCAGTGACACCGGGGGATTTAATGAAAAACTGTTTTTT
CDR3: CASSDTGGFNEKLFF

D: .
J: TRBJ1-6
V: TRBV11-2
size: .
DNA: TGTGCCAGCAGCCCGACAGGCTCCTATAATTCACCCCTCCACTTT
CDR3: CASSPTGSYNSPLHF

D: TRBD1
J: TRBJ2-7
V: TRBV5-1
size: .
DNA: TGCGCCAGCAGCTTGGGACAGGGGAATGCCTACGAGCAGTACTTC
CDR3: CASSLGQGNAYEQYF

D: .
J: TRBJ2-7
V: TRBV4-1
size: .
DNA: TGCGCCAGCAGCCAAGGCCTCGGTCTAGTTGCCGGCGAGCAGTACTTC
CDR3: CASSQGLGLVAGEQYF

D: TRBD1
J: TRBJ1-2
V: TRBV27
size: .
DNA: TGTGCCAGCAGTTATAACAGGGGCCCGGTTTATGGCTACACCTTC
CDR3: CASSYNRGPVYGYTF